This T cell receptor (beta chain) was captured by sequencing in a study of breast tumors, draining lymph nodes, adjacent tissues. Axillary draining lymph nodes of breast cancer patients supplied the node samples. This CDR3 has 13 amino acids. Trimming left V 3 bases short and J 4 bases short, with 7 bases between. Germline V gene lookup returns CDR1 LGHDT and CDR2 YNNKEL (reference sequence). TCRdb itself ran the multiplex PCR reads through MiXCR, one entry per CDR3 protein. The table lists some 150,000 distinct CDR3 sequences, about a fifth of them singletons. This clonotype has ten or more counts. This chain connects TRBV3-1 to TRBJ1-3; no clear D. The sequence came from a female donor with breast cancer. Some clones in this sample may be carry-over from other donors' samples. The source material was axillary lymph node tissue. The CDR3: CASSHRGGNTIYF. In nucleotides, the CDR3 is TGTGCCAGCAGCCATCGTGGGGGAAACACCATATATTTT. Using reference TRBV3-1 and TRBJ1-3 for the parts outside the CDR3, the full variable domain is DTAVSQTPKYLVTQMGNDKSIKCEQNLGHDTMYWYKQDSKKFLKIMFSYNNKELIINETVPNRFSPKSPDKAHLNLHINSLELGDSAVYFCASSHRGGNTIYFGEGSWLTVV.